This TCR beta chain was identified during a study of glioma-infiltrating T cells after dendritic cell vaccination. General study points: TCR clonality showed no direct relationship with survival.

V shed 7 bases and J shed 5 bases, with 8 bases lying between them. CDR1 is SQVTM, CDR2 ANQGSEA, per germline. This CDR3 is built from 10 residues. The time point: after dendritic cell vaccination, including at tumor progression/relapse. In the case of this clone: Its antigen remains unknown.

Up to 2 ug genomic DNA was used for TCRB CDR3 amplification. The primer mix had 60 V beta and 13 J beta primers. Using immunoSEQ multiplex PCR, the repertoire was profiled, and TCRdb retains in-frame clones only, with some absent. The sample contains about 24,000 clones, under 90% of which appear only once. Sequencing was performed on blood, taken after dendritic cell vaccination. This chain joins TRBV29-1 and TRBJ1-2, with D unclear. The sequence was collected from a human donor with glioblastoma. CDR3 nucleotide sequence: TGCAGCGCCCGGGGTTATGGCTACACCTTC. Its protein is CSARGYGYTF.